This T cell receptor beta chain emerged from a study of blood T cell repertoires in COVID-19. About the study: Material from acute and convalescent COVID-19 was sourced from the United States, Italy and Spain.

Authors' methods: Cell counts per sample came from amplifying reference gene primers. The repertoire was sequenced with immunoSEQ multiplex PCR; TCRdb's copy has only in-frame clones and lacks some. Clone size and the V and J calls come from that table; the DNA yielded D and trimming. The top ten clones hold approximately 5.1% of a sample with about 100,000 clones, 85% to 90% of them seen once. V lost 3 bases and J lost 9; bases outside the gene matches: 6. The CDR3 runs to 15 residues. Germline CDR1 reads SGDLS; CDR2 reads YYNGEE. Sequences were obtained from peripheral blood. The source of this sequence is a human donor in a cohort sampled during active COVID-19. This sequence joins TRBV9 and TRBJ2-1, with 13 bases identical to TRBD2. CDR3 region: CASSGTSGGAFEQFF. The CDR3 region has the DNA TGTGCCAGCAGCGGAACTAGCGGGGGGGCCTTTGAGCAGTTCTTC.